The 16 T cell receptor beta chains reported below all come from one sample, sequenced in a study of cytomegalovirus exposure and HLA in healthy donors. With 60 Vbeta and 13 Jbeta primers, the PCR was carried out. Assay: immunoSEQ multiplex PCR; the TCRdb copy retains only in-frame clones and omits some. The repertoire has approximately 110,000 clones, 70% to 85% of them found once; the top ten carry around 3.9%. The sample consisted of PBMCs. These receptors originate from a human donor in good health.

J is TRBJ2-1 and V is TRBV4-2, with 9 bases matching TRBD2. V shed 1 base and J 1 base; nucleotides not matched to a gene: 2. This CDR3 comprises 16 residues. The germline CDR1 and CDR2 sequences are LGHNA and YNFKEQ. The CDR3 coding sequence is TGTGCCAGCAGCCAAGGACTAGCGGATTCCTACAATGAGCAGTTCTTC. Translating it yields CASSQGLADSYNEQFF.

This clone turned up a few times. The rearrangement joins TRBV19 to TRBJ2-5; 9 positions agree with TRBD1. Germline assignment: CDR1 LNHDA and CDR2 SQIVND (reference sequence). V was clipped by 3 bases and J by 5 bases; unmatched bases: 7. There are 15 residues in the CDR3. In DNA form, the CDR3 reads TGTGCCAGTAGTATGACGGACAGGGGTGTGGAGACCCAGTACTTC. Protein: CASSMTDRGVETQYF.

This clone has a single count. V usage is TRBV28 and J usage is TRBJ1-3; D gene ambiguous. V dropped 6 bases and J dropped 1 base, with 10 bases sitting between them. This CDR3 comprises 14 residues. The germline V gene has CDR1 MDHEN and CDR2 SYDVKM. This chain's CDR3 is CASRESGSGNTIYF. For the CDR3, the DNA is TGTGCCAGCAGGGAGTCGGGTTCTGGAAACACCATATATTTT.

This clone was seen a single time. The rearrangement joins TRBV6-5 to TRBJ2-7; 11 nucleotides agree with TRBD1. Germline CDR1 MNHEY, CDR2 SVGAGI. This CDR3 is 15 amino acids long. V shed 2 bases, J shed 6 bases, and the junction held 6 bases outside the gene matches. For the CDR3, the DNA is TGTGCCAGCAGTTACGGACAGGGGGCGCGGCGCGAGCAGTACTTC. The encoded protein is CASSYGQGARREQYF.

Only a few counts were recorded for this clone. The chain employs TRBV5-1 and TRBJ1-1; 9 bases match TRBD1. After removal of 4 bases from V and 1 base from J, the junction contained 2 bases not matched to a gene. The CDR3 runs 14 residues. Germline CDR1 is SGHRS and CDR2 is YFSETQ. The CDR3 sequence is CASSADRGNTEAFF. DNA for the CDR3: TGCGCCAGCAGCGCGGACAGGGGGAACACTGAAGCTTTCTTT.

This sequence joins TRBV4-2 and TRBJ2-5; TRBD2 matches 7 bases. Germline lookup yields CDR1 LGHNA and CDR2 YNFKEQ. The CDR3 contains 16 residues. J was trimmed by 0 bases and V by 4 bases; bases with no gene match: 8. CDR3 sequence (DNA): TGTGCCAGCAGCCCCGGAGAGCGGGAAGACCAAGAGACCCAGTACTTC. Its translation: CASSPGEREDQETQYF.

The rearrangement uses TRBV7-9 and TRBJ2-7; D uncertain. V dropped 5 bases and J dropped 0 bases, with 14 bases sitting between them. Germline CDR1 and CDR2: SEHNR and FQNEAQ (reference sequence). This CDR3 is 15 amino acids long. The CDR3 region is CASSESSLFSYEQYF. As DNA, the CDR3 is TGTGCCAGCAGCGAGTCTTCCCTATTCTCCTACGAGCAGTACTTC.

For the CDR3, the DNA is TGTGCCAGCAGCTTGGCGAGGACAGGGCTAGAAGAGACCCAGTACTTC. This codes for CASSLARTGLEETQYF. This chain connects TRBV5-4 to TRBJ2-5; 8 nucleotides line up with TRBD1. Germline V CDR1 and CDR2: SGHNT, YYREEE (reference sequence). The trim removed 0 bases at V and 3 bases at J, leaving 7 bases unmatched. The CDR3 has 16 residues. The variable domain in full, completed from reference TRBV5-4 and TRBJ2-5, reads ETGVTQSPTHLIKTRGQQVTLRCSSQSGHNTVSWYQQALGQGPQFIFQYYREEENGRGNFPPRFSGLQFPNYSSELNVNALELDDSALYLCASSLARTGLEETQYFGPGTRLLVL.

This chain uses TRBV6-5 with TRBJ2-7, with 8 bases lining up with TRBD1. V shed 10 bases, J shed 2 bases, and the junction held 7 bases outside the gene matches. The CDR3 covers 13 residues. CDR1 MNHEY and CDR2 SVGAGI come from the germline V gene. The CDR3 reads CAIPTGEAYEQYF. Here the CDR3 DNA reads TGTGCCATCCCGACAGGGGAAGCCTACGAGCAGTACTTC.

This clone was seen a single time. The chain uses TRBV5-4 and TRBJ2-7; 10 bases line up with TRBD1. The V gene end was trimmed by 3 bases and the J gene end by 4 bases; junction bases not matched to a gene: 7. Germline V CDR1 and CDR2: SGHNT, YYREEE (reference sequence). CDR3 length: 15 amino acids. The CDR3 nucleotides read TGTGCCAGCAGCTGGGACAGGGGATTGGGGTACGAGCAGTACTTC. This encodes CASSWDRGLGYEQYF.

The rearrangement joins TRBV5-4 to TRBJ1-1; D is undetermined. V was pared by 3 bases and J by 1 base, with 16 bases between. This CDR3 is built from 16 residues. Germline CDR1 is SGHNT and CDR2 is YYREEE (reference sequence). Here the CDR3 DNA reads TGTGCCAGCAGCTCGGTAGCCAGCAACGGGAACACTGAAGCTTTCTTT. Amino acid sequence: CASSSVASNGNTEAFF.

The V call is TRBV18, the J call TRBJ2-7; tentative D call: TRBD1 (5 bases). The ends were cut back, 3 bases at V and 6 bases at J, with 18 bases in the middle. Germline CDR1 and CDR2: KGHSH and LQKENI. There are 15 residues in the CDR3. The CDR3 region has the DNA TGTGCCAGCTCACCGCTCGGGTCCCCCCAGGGCGAGCAGTACTTC. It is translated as CASSPLGSPQGEQYF.

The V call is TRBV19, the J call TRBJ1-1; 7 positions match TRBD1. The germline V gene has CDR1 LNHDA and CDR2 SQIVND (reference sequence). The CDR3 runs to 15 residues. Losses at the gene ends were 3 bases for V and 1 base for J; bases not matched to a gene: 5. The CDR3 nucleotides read TGTGCCAGTAGTATCTGGGGGACAGCGAACACTGAAGCTTTCTTT. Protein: CASSIWGTANTEAFF.

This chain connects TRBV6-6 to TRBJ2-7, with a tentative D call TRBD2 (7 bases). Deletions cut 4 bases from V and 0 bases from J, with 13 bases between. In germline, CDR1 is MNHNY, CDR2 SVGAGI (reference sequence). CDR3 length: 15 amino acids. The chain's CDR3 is CASSFRGGSSYEQYF. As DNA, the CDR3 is TGTGCCAGCAGTTTTAGGGGGGGGTCCTCCTACGAGCAGTACTTC.

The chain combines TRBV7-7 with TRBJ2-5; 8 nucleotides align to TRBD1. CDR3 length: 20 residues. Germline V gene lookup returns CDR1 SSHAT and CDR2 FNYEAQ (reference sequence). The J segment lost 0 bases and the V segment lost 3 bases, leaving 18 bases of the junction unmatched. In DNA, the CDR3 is TGTGCCAGCAGCTTTAGTCCCGGGACAGGCCGTAGAATTGACCAAGAGACCCAGTACTTC. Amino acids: CASSFSPGTGRRIDQETQYF.

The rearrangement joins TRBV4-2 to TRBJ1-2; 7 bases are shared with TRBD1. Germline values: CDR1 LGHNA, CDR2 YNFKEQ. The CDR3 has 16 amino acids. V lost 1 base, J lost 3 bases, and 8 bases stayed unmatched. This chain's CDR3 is CASSQADRAGDYGYTF. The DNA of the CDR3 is TGTGCCAGCAGCCAAGCAGACAGGGCCGGAGACTATGGCTACACCTTC.